This T cell receptor (beta chain) originates from a study of blood T cell repertoires in COVID-19. Study-level background: From the United States, Italy and Spain came samples of acute and convalescent COVID-19. PBMCs, B-cell-depleted T cells, or T cells were the source of the cDNA or gDNA that made up the material.

Per the study methods: Estimated nucleated cell counts came from reference gene primer amplification. Here immunoSEQ multiplex PCR was the method, and the copy in TCRdb shows in-frame clones only, minus some. That table furnishes V, J and clone size, whereas the DNA furnished D and trimming. This sample has approximately 330,000 clones, with over 80% found just once. Enrollment of patients from Seattle took place during active infection, with longitudinal follow-up. Trimming cost V 0 bases and J 5 bases, with 9 bases left between them. The CDR3 extends over 15 amino acids. Germline V gives CDR1 SGHRS, CDR2 YFSETQ.

This rearrangement joins TRBV5-1 to TRBJ1-6; D not resolved. This TCR was recovered from a man aged 30 to 39 with COVID-19, enrolled during active disease. The sequenced sample consisted of peripheral blood. CDR3 bases: TGCGCCAGCAGCTTGGGGCAAGTAAATAATTCACCCCTCCACTTT. Encoded protein: CASSLGQVNNSPLHF.